The 27 T cell receptor beta chains below were found in one sample sequenced in a study of T cells in Graves' hyperthyroidism and ophthalmopathy (dated by TCRdb to about 2019). The library relied on multiplex PCR. These reads were obtained on an Illumina HiSeq 2000. Amplification of TCR beta CDR3 regions was carried out from RNA transcripts. For the first round of RT-PCR on the TCR CDR3, the HTBI primer set was used together with the Qiagen OneStep RT-PCR kit. The raw public data were reprocessed by TCRdb itself: fastp quality trimming at Q25, MiXCR clonotype calling, in-frame beta chains only. Records with the same CDR3 protein are collapsed into one entry carrying the most frequent genes and DNA. Present in this sample are 250,000 to 300,000 distinct CDR3 sequences, 13% to 15% of which were seen just once. The ten largest clonotypes hold 10% to 15% of the sample. Sequences were obtained from blood. These receptors all stem from a woman aged 40 to 50 with Graves' hyperthyroidism that later progressed to Graves' ophthalmopathy.

This clonotype was picked up many times. The chain recombines TRBV20-1 with TRBJ2-7; weak D call: TRBD2 (5 bases). Germline V lookup: CDR1 DFQATT, CDR2 SNEGSKA (reference sequence). The CDR3 contains 17 residues. Trimming removed 0 bases at V and 3 bases at J, with 21 bases between. The CDR3 DNA sequence: TGCAGTGCTAGAGATAGAGGTATTAGGCGGGCTTTCTACGAGCAGTACTTC. This gives the protein CSARDRGIRRAFYEQYF.

This clonotype appeared many times. V gene TRBV9 combines with J gene TRBJ2-1; D possibly matches TRBD1 or TRBD2 (5 bases each). This CDR3 has 15 amino acids. CDR1 and CDR2 from the germline V gene are SGDLS and YYNGEE. Trimming cost V 3 bases and J 6 bases, with 16 bases left between them. The DNA of the CDR3 is TGTGCCAGCAGCGCCTCGGGACCACGCGGCAATGAGCAGTTCTTC. The encoded protein is CASSASGPRGNEQFF.

This clonotype was recorded at least ten times. The chain employs TRBV7-3 and TRBJ2-5; 14 positions agree with TRBD2. The CDR3 covers 16 residues. Trimming removed 5 bases from V and 4 bases from J; junction bases left unmatched: 6. CDR1 SGHTA and CDR2 FQGTGA come from the germline V gene. The CDR3 spells CASSHSGLAGGETQYF. The DNA of the CDR3 is TGTGCCAGCAGCCACTCAGGACTAGCGGGAGGAGAGACCCAGTACTTC.

In its sample, this clonotype was seen many times. The chain is built from TRBV28 and TRBJ2-7; D not resolved. CDR1 is MDHEN, CDR2 SYDVKM, per germline. With 7 bases removed from V and 4 bases from J, the gap between germline ends came to 11 bases. The CDR3 has 12 amino acids. Written as DNA, the CDR3 is TGTGCCAGCACTAGTTTGGGGTACGAGCAGTACTTC. The encoded protein is CASTSLGYEQYF.

This clonotype has ten or more counts. V gene TRBV5-1 combines with J gene TRBJ2-1; no definite D call. The CDR3 is 13 amino acids. V lost 9 bases and J lost 4, with 14 bases in between. Germline assignment: CDR1 SGHRS and CDR2 YFSETQ. This CDR3 reads CATSLGSYNEQFF. The DNA of the CDR3 is TGCGCCACTTCACTGGGTTCATACAATGAGCAGTTCTTC.

In this sample, this clonotype turned up a few times. This sequence joins TRBV6-4 and TRBJ2-3; the match to TRBD2 covers 10 bases. Unmatched junction bases numbered 6, after V lost 6 bases and J lost 3 bases. The CDR3 totals 15 residues. Germline loops: CDR1 MRHNA, CDR2 SNTAGT. The CDR3 DNA reads as TGTGCCAGCAGCACCGGGACTAGCGAGACAGATACGCAGTATTTT. Encoded protein: CASSTGTSETDTQYF.

This clonotype turned up a few times. This chain joins TRBV9 and TRBJ2-2; D is uncertain. The CDR3 is 14 residues long. The V end lost 0 bases, the J end lost 0 bases, and 3 bases lay between the germline ends. Germline V gene lookup returns CDR1 SGDLS and CDR2 YYNGEE. The CDR3 spells CASSVGPNTGELFF. Written as DNA, the CDR3 is TGTGCCAGCAGCGTAGGCCCGAACACCGGGGAGCTGTTTTTT. Combining the CDR3 with reference TRBV9 and TRBJ2-2 gives the whole variable domain DSGVTQTPKHLITATGQRVTLRCSPRSGDLSVYWYQQSLDQGLQFLIQYYNGEERAKGNILERFSAQQFPDLHSELNLSSLELGDSALYFCASSVGPNTGELFFGEGSRLTVL.

The chain has TRBV4-1 and TRBJ1-1, with 8 bases aligning to TRBD1. J gave up 4 bases and V 2 bases, and 3 bases lay outside the gene matches. The CDR3 loop spans 14 amino acids. The V gene's germline CDR1 is MGHRA and CDR2 YSYEKL. CDR3 sequence (DNA): TGCGCCAGCAGCCAACCCGGACAGGGCACTGAAGCTTTCTTT. It translates to CASSQPGQGTEAFF.

Comments on this clonotype: A junction end diverges from the germline sequence, so it may reflect a read error. The rearrangement links TRBV11-2 to TRBJ2-1; D perhaps matches TRBD1 (5 bases). Germline loops: CDR1 SGHAT, CDR2 FQNNGV. There are 16 residues in the CDR3. CDR3 sequence reads: CASSSRTRNSYNDQSF. The CDR3 DNA reads as TGTGCCAGCAGCTCACGGACAAGAAACTCCTACAATGACCAGTCCTTC.

The rearrangement joins TRBV20-1 to TRBJ2-7, with TRBD2 matching 15 bases. In germline, CDR1 is DFQATT, CDR2 SNEGSKA (reference sequence). The CDR3 consists of 18 residues. V was pared by 1 base and J by 3 bases, with 10 bases of the junction left unmatched. The CDR3 nucleotides read TGCAGTGCTAGAGCGGGGGGGAAGGGACTAGCGGGAGGCTACGAGCAGTACTTC. Translating it yields CSARAGGKGLAGGYEQYF.

The table lists this clonotype with many counts. The chain links TRBV24-1 to TRBJ1-1, with TRBD1 matching 7 bases. This CDR3 spans 17 amino acids. J was trimmed by 10 bases and V by 2 bases; bases with no gene match: 18. The V gene's germline CDR1 is KGHDR and CDR2 SFDVKD. The DNA for the CDR3 is TGTGCCACCAGTGATTCCATCTTGGACACGAAGAGGACAGGAGCTTTCTTT. The encoded protein is CATSDSILDTKRTGAFF.

In its sample, this clonotype was seen a few times. J is TRBJ1-1 and V is TRBV5-8; 7 positions agree with TRBD1. The junction had 6 bases not matched to a gene; V was cut back by 3 bases and J by 1 base. Per germline, CDR1 SGHTS and CDR2 YDEGEE. This CDR3 contains 15 residues. The DNA of the CDR3 is TGTGCCAGCAGCTGGTACACAGGGGCGAACACTGAAGCTTTCTTT. It yields the protein CASSWYTGANTEAFF.

The table lists this clonotype with many counts. V and J are TRBV7-6 and TRBJ2-7; 9 nucleotides line up with TRBD1. V dropped 0 bases and J dropped 1; count of bases not matched to a gene: 4. The CDR3 is made up of 16 amino acids. Germline lookup yields CDR1 SGHVS and CDR2 FNYEAQ. CDR3 sequence: CASSLADRGLSYEQYF. In nucleotides, the CDR3 is TGTGCCAGCAGCTTAGCTGACAGGGGGTTATCCTACGAGCAGTACTTC. Full variable domain (outside the CDR3, taken from reference TRBV7-6 and TRBJ2-7): GAGVSQSPRYKVTKRGQDVALRCDPISGHVSLYWYRQALGQGPEFLTYFNYEAQQDKSGLPNDRFSAERPEGSISTLTIQRTEQRDSAMYRCASSLADRGLSYEQYFGPGTRLTVT.

Many counts were recorded for this clonotype. This chain joins TRBV2 and TRBJ2-2; 7 bases map to TRBD1. J lost 0 bases, V lost 3 bases, and 4 bases had no gene match. Germline V lookup: CDR1 SNHLY, CDR2 FYNNEI. The CDR3 has 16 residues. The CDR3 reads CASSDGQGANTGELFF. CDR3 sequence (DNA): TGTGCCAGCAGTGACGGGCAGGGGGCGAACACCGGGGAGCTGTTTTTT. Supplemented by reference TRBV2 and TRBJ2-2, the full variable domain reads EPEVTQTPSHQVTQMGQEVILRCVPISNHLYFYWYRQILGQKVEFLVSFYNNEISEKSEIFDDQFSVERPDGSNFTLKIRSTKLEDSAMYFCASSDGQGANTGELFFGEGSRLTVL.

This clonotype was detected many times. The rearrangement links TRBV19 to TRBJ2-7; 8 bases fit TRBD1. In germline, CDR1 is LNHDA, CDR2 SQIVND (reference sequence). Losses at the gene ends were 3 bases for V and 3 bases for J; bases not matched to a gene: 7. This CDR3 comprises 15 residues. The CDR3 reads CASSIRARGHYEQYF. The CDR3 DNA reads as TGTGCCAGTAGTATCAGGGCCAGGGGGCACTACGAGCAGTACTTC.

This clonotype was detected ten times or more. The rearrangement uses TRBV2 and TRBJ2-7, with D unresolved. The V gene's germline CDR1 is SNHLY and CDR2 FYNNEI. Deletions cut 3 bases from V and 0 bases from J, with 6 bases between. The CDR3 has 13 amino acids. Written as DNA, the CDR3 is TGTGCCAGCAGTGACGCTGTCTCCTACGAGCAGTACTTC. It yields the protein CASSDAVSYEQYF.

This clonotype was picked up many times. CDR3 coding DNA: TGTGCCAGCAGCGTAGACCAGTATGCCTACGAGCAGTACTTC. It is translated as CASSVDQYAYEQYF. This chain links TRBV9 with TRBJ2-7; D gene ambiguous. CDR1 and CDR2 (germline): SGDLS, YYNGEE. CDR3 length: 14 amino acids. V was shortened by 0 bases and J by 2 bases, with 9 bases between the two germline ends.

The chain links TRBV7-9 to TRBJ2-3, with 11 bases fitting TRBD1. V trimming: 5 bases; J trimming: 5 bases; junction bases outside the gene matches: 9. Germline CDR1 reads SEHNR; CDR2 reads FQNEAQ (reference sequence). The CDR3 is made up of 16 amino acids. In DNA, the CDR3 is TGTGCCAGCAGCCTAAGGACAGGGGGCGAGAGAGATACGCAGTATTTT. It translates to CASSLRTGGERDTQYF.

The V and J genes are TRBV28 and TRBJ2-3; D remains ambiguous. The CDR3 runs 11 residues. Germline loops: CDR1 MDHEN, CDR2 SYDVKM. V was cut by 8 bases and J by 2 bases, with 5 bases left in between. The CDR3: CASVVTDTQYF. The CDR3 DNA follows: TGTGCCAGCGTAGTCACAGATACGCAGTATTTT.

As to this clonotype: This may arise from a read error, as a much more abundant clone is one base away. The rearrangement uses TRBV4-1 and TRBJ1-4; weak D call: TRBD1 (5 bases). Germline V gene lookup returns CDR1 MGHRA and CDR2 YSYEKL. There are 16 residues in the CDR3. Trimming stripped 8 bases from V and 8 bases from J, with 24 bases between. The CDR3 reads CASGLLGVEGKEKLFF. Written as DNA, the CDR3 is TGCGCCAGCGGCCTCTTAGGTGTGGAGGGGAAAGAAAAACTGTTTTTT.

This clonotype has ten or more counts. The rearrangement joins TRBV7-9 to TRBJ2-3, with 9 bases that match TRBD1. Germline loops: CDR1 SEHNR, CDR2 FQNEAQ (reference sequence). J lost 2 bases, V lost 6 bases, and 6 bases had no gene match. The CDR3 runs to 15 residues. The CDR3 protein is CASRKGTGYTDTQYF. CDR3 DNA sequence: TGTGCCAGCAGGAAAGGGACAGGGTACACAGATACGCAGTATTTT.

At least ten counts were recorded for this clonotype. The rearrangement joins TRBV6-1 to TRBJ1-4; unclear D gene. The CDR3 length is 15 residues. CDR1 is MNHNS and CDR2 is SASEGT in the germline V gene. The germline V and J ends were trimmed by 6 bases and 8 bases, with 19 bases remaining between them. CDR3 amino acids: CASSPTVGVGEKLFF. The CDR3 nucleotides read TGTGCCAGCAGCCCAACAGTGGGCGTGGGGGAAAAACTGTTTTTT.

Many counts were recorded for this clonotype. V and J are TRBV11-3 and TRBJ2-1; the match to TRBD1 covers 8 bases. V lost 0 bases and J lost 4; bases outside the gene matches: 5. The CDR3 has 16 residues. Germline V gives CDR1 SGHNT, CDR2 YENEEA. The CDR3 DNA reads as TGTGCCAGCAGCTTAGATTCGGGACAGGTGTACAATGAGCAGTTCTTC. Translation: CASSLDSGQVYNEQFF.

This clonotype was detected many times. V usage is TRBV2 and J usage is TRBJ1-2; possibly TRBD1 for D (6 bases). Germline CDR1 is SNHLY and CDR2 is FYNNEI. There are 13 residues in the CDR3. V was pared by 2 bases and J by 4 bases, with 8 bases between. The CDR3 loop is CASSERQVYGYTF. DNA for the CDR3: TGTGCCAGCAGTGAAAGACAGGTCTATGGCTACACCTTC.

Many counts were recorded for this clonotype. The CDR3 nucleotides read TGTGCCAGCAGCCAAGAAAGGTTTGGGACAGCGACTTTCTTT. Its protein is CASSQERFGTATFF. The rearrangement links TRBV3-1 to TRBJ1-1; 7 nucleotides agree with TRBD1. Germline V CDR1 and CDR2: LGHDT, YNNKEL (reference sequence). CDR3 length equals 14 residues. The ends lost 0 bases at V and 12 bases at J; junction bases unmatched: 10.

This clonotype was detected ten times or more. This chain uses TRBV15 with TRBJ1-3, with D perhaps TRBD1 (6 bases). The length of the CDR3 is 17 residues. In germline, CDR1 is LNHNV, CDR2 YYDKDF (reference sequence). The V end was cut by 0 bases, the J end by 2 bases, with 14 bases between. The CDR3 sequence is CATSREVSGATGNTIYF. For the CDR3, the DNA is TGTGCCACCAGCAGAGAGGTCTCAGGGGCCACTGGAAACACCATATATTTT.

This clonotype has a handful of counts. The rearrangement links TRBV25-1 to TRBJ1-5, with 8 bases matching TRBD1. V lost 8 bases, J lost 3 bases, and 12 bases stayed unmatched. Germline V lookup: CDR1 MGHDK, CDR2 SYGVNS. The CDR3 covers 16 residues. Here the CDR3 reads CASVTRTGSSNQPQHF. CDR3 bases: TGTGCCAGCGTTACCAGGACAGGGAGCTCCAATCAGCCCCAGCATTTT. Looking up the rest from reference TRBV25-1 and TRBJ1-5 gives the full variable domain: EADIYQTPRYLVIGTGKKITLECSQTMGHDKMYWYQQDPGMELHLIHYSYGVNSTEKGDLSSESTVSRIRTEHFPLTLESARPSHTSQYLCASVTRTGSSNQPQHFGDGTRLSIL.